The source of this TCR beta chain is a study of T cell responses to AZD1222 COVID-19 vaccine. Overall study: Second doses at about 4 or about 12 weeks were pooled.

The J segment lost 5 bases and the V segment lost 5 bases, leaving 7 bases of the junction unmatched. Germline CDR1 MNHEY, CDR2 SVGAGI. This CDR3 is 14 amino acids long. Concerning this clone itself: The antigen remains unidentified. The sample has other DNA sequences that encode this CDR3 too.

The assay was immunoSEQ multiplex PCR, and TCRdb's table has in-frame clones only and misses some. The data show 150,000 or so clones, approximately 90% seen once. Findings of the study overall: Donors were mostly white British, more females; clonal diversity possibly underestimated. Vaccination with two AZD1222 doses was followed by a rise in Spike-specific TCR breadth and depth. Baseline seropositivity characterized only a handful of AZD1222 recipients.

The chain joins TRBV6-5 to TRBJ1-1; 8 bases are a match to TRBD1. This TCR was recovered from an adult in good health. Sequencing used peripheral blood, obtained on day 0 of AZD1222 vaccination. The CDR3 protein is CASSPQGGRTEAFF. The CDR3 DNA reads TGTGCCAGCAGTCCACAGGGGGGTAGGACTGAAGCTTTCTTT.